This TCR beta chain was documented in a study of blood T cell repertoires in COVID-19. Study in general: Samples taken during acute and convalescent COVID-19 were collected in the United States, Italy and Spain. T cells, B-cell-depleted T cells, or PBMCs provided the cDNA or gDNA that served as material.

Original processing methods: Amplification with reference gene primers provided the estimates of nucleated cell counts. Sequencing used immunoSEQ multiplex PCR; TCRdb keeps in-frame clones, though not all of them. V and J calls and clone size are those listed in that table; D and trimming were worked out from the DNA. The sample lists 84,000 or so clones; 65% to 85% were seen once. This CDR3 has 13 amino acids. J gave up 11 bases and V 1 base, and 0 bases lay outside the gene matches. The rearrangement uses TRBV12-3 or TRBV12-4 and TRBJ1-6; 9 nucleotides agree with TRBD1. The sequence derives from a man older than 75 with active or convalescent COVID-19. Sequencing was performed on peripheral blood. The CDR3 protein is CASSLGTGAPLHF. CDR3 coding DNA: TGTGCCAGCAGTTTAGGGACAGGGGCACCCCTCCACTTT.